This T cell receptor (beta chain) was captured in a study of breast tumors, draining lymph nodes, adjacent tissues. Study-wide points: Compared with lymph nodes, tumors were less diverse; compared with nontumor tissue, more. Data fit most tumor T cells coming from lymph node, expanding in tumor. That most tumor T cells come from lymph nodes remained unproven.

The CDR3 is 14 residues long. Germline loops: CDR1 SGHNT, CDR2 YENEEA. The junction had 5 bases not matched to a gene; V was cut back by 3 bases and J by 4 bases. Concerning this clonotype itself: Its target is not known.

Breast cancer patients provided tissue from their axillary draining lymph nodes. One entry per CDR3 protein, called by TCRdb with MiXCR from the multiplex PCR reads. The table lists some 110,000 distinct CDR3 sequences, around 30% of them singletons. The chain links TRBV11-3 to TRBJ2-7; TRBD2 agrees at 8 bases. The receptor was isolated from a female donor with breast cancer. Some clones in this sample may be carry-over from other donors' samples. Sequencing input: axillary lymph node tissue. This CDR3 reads CASSLSGGEYEQYF. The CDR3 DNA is TGTGCCAGCAGCTTGTCGGGAGGGGAGTACGAGCAGTACTTC. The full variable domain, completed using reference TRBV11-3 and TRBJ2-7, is EAGVVQSPRYKIIEKKQPVAFWCNPISGHNTLYWYLQNLGQGPELLIRYENEEAVDDSQLPKDRFSAERLKGVDSTLKIQPAELGDSAVYLCASSLSGGEYEQYFGPGTRLTVT.